This is a list of T cell receptor beta chains from one sample in a study of OX40 agonist ivuxolimab in advanced cancers. Measured with immunoSEQ multiplex PCR; TCRdb has only the in-frame clones, and not every one. The sample has 50,000 to 75,000 clones; 75% to 95% are singletons. The sample in question was CD4+ or CD8+ T cells sorted from blood, obtained in a trial of the OX40 agonist ivuxolimab. All receptors come from an adult with an advanced solid tumor such as melanoma, head and neck, liver or kidney cancer. The CDR3 runs from the conserved cysteine through the conserved F or W. A D gene is named only where the DNA matches it firmly. Clone size is stated in some rows and not others, as once, few, many or a class when expanded.

DNA | CDR3 | J | size | V | D
TGCGCCAGCAGCTCGGGACACTCTGGAAACACCATATATTTT | CASSSGHSGNTIYF | TRBJ1-3 | . | TRBV5-1 | .
TGTGCCAGCAGTTCCCGCGGCAGGGAATTAACTGGCTACACCTTC | CASSSRGRELTGYTF | TRBJ1-2 | . | TRBV6-5 | .
TGTGCCAGCAGTTCCGCGGGTCCCCCCAATGAGCAGTTCTTC | CASSSAGPPNEQFF | TRBJ2-1 | . | TRBV2 | .
TGTGCCAGCAGTGTCGAACTAGCGGGAGAGCAGTTCTTC | CASSVELAGEQFF | TRBJ2-1 | . | TRBV2 | TRBD2
TGTGCCAGTAGTTGGACCCGGACTTCTGGTAATGAGCAGTTCTTC | CASSWTRTSGNEQFF | TRBJ2-1 | . | TRBV19 | .
TGTGCCAGCAGCGGGGGGTCGGGATCGGGGCAGCCCCAGCATTTT | CASSGGSGSGQPQHF | TRBJ1-5 | . | TRBV11-3 | .
TGTGCCAGCTCACCAAGGCCAAACTCCTACGAGCAGTACTTC | CASSPRPNSYEQYF | TRBJ2-7 | . | TRBV18 | .
TGTGCCAGTATAGGGGGGATCTCCTACAATGAGCAGTTCTTC | CASIGGISYNEQFF | TRBJ2-1 | . | TRBV19 | .
TGTGCCAGTAGTATCGACAGATATCAGCCCCAGCATTTT | CASSIDRYQPQHF | TRBJ1-5 | . | TRBV19 | .
TGTGCCTGGAGTGTACAGTTTCTCGGGCAGTACTTC | CAWSVQFLGQYF | TRBJ2-7 | . | TRBV30 | .
TGCGCCAGCAGCTTGGCTAGTGGCTACGAGCAGTACTTC | CASSLASGYEQYF | TRBJ2-7 | . | TRBV5-1 | .
TGCGCCAGCAGACAATTGGGACAGGGTATCTACGAGCAGTACTTC | CASRQLGQGIYEQYF | TRBJ2-7 | . | TRBV5-1 | TRBD1
TGTGCCATCAGTGAGCGGGATCGGAATCAGCCCCAGCATTTT | CAISERDRNQPQHF | TRBJ1-5 | . | TRBV10-3 | .
TGCGCCAGCAGTGAGGGTAGGGACCAGCCCCAGCATTTT | CASSEGRDQPQHF | TRBJ1-5 | . | TRBV10-1 | .
TGTGCCAGTATAAAAACGGGACAGGGTACCTACAATGAGCAGTTCTTC | CASIKTGQGTYNEQFF | TRBJ2-1 | . | TRBV6-7 | TRBD1
TGTGCCAGCAGCTCTATTTTTAGCGGGAGCAAAGAGCAGTTCTTC | CASSSIFSGSKEQFF | TRBJ2-1 | once | TRBV7-8 | TRBD2
TGTGCCAGCAGCGTAGCTGCTAGGGGTGGAAACACCATATATTTT | CASSVAARGGNTIYF | TRBJ1-3 | . | TRBV9 | .
TGTGCCAGCAGGGGCGGACAGCACACTGAAGCTTTCTTT | CASRGGQHTEAFF | TRBJ1-1 | . | TRBV27 | .
TGTGCCAGCAGTTTCGGGACAGGGGGCTTGGATGAGCAGTTCTTC | CASSFGTGGLDEQFF | TRBJ2-1 | . | TRBV27 | TRBD1
TGTGCCATCACCCAGGACAGGGCGAGTGGCTACACCTTC | CAITQDRASGYTF | TRBJ1-2 | . | TRBV10-3 | TRBD1
TGTGCCAGCAGCTCTTCTCGTGCCATGAACACTGAAGCTTTCTTT | CASSSSRAMNTEAFF | TRBJ1-1 | . | TRBV6-5 | .
TGTGCCAGCAGTGAAGGTACAGGGGTAGAGGGCTACACCTTC | CASSEGTGVEGYTF | TRBJ1-2 | . | TRBV6-1 | TRBD1
TGTGCCAGCCAGACTAGCGGGATCTTCACAGATACGCAGTATTTT | CASQTSGIFTDTQYF | TRBJ2-3 | . | TRBV28 | TRBD2
TGTGCCAGCACCCGAGGTGGCGTTAATGAAAAACTGTTTTTT | CASTRGGVNEKLFF | TRBJ1-4 | . | TRBV6-4 | .
TGTGCCAGTAGTATACACTACAGGGGGCTAGGCCAGCCCCAGCATTTT | CASSIHYRGLGQPQHF | TRBJ1-5 | . | TRBV19 | TRBD1
TGTGCCAGCAGCGTAGGAGAGGGAAGCGGGAGGTACCCAACTAGCACAGATACGCAGTATTTT | CASSVGEGSGRYPTSTDTQYF | TRBJ2-3 | once | TRBV9 | TRBD2
TGCGCCAGCAGCCCACCGACAGGGGACGACAATGAGCAGTTCTTC | CASSPPTGDDNEQFF | TRBJ2-1 | once | TRBV5-1 | TRBD1
TGCGCCAGCAGCCGCACCGGACCGTCATTGGACTTTGAAAAACTGTTTTTT | CASSRTGPSLDFEKLFF | TRBJ1-4 | . | TRBV5-1 | .
TGTGCCAGCAGCACTTATGTCTCTGGAGCTGAAGCTTTCTTT | CASSTYVSGAEAFF | TRBJ1-1 | . | TRBV7-9 | .
TGTGCCAGTAGACGGGTACAGGGCCCCAGTTATGGCTACACCTTC | CASRRVQGPSYGYTF | TRBJ1-2 | . | TRBV19 | .
TGTGCCAGCAGTTACTCTGGGGGCGAGGGAGAGACCCAGTACTTC | CASSYSGGEGETQYF | TRBJ2-5 | . | TRBV6-5 | .
TGTGCCAGCTGCCGACAGGTTCGGGGTGGCTACACCTTC | CASCRQVRGGYTF | TRBJ1-2 | few | TRBV6-6 | .
TGTGCCAGCAGTTTCGGAATTTCTAGCACAGATACGCAGTATTTT | CASSFGISSTDTQYF | TRBJ2-3 | . | TRBV28 | .
TGCGCCAGCAGCCAAGGGATGGCTAACTATGGCTACACCTTC | CASSQGMANYGYTF | TRBJ1-2 | . | TRBV4-1 | .
TGTGCCATCAGTGATCCGACTAGCGGGACAAACGAGCAGTACTTC | CAISDPTSGTNEQYF | TRBJ2-7 | once | TRBV10-3 | TRBD2
TGTGCCTTATCGAAGAGTTTGGGAACAGATACGCAGTATTTT | CALSKSLGTDTQYF | TRBJ2-3 | . | TRBV10-3 | .
TGCGCCAGCAGCCAATTGACAGGGACAGGTGAGCAGTTCTTC | CASSQLTGTGEQFF | TRBJ2-1 | . | TRBV4-1 | TRBD1
TGTGCCTGGAGGAGGGGGACAGGGAGTGGCGGGGAGCTGTTTTTT | CAWRRGTGSGGELFF | TRBJ2-2 | once | TRBV30 | TRBD1
TGTGCCAGCAGTTTATTAACCGCTTACGAGCAGTACTTC | CASSLLTAYEQYF | TRBJ2-7 | . | TRBV28 | .
TGCGCCAGCAGCTCCGGACAGGGGACTATCACAGATACGCAGTATTTT | CASSSGQGTITDTQYF | TRBJ2-3 | . | TRBV5-1 | TRBD1
TGTGCCAGCAGGGGACAGCAGAATCAGCCCCAGCATTTT | CASRGQQNQPQHF | TRBJ1-5 | . | TRBV6-5 | TRBD1
TGTGCCAGTAAATCTCAGGGGGCGAATTACGAGCAGTACTTC | CASKSQGANYEQYF | TRBJ2-7 | . | TRBV19 | TRBD1